The 20 T cell receptor beta chains in this list originate from one sample, sequenced in a study of human T cells and chemical hapten exposure. The time point denotes: patch test 1, 2 weeks after DPC sensitization. This sample's treatment: therapeutic diphenylcyclopropenone sensitization with weekly scalp DPC. TCRdb re-analysed the RACE reads in MiXCR, keeping a single row per CDR3 protein. The table includes around 71,000 distinct CDR3 sequences, 9.8% detected once. Sequences were derived from whole blood, sampled in connection with sensitization to the hapten diphenylcyclopropenone (DPC). The receptors stem from a woman aged 40 to 50 with alopecia areata. Some clones in this sample may be carry-over from other donors' samples.

The J gene is TRBJ2-4, the V gene TRBV24-1; 9 bases fit TRBD1. Germline V lookup: CDR1 KGHDR, CDR2 SFDVKD. Trimming at V came to 7 bases and at J to 8 bases, leaving 14 bases not matched to a gene. CDR3 length: 16 amino acids. CDR3 DNA: TGTGCCACCAGCGTCGGGACAGGGAAGGGGGAAGACATTCAGTACTTC. Translating it yields CATSVGTGKGEDIQYF.

Many counts were recorded for this clonotype. The chain combines TRBV2 with TRBJ1-3, with a weak D call TRBD1 (5 bases). The CDR3 spans 14 residues. The germline V gene has CDR1 SNHLY and CDR2 FYNNEI. Trimming cost V 6 bases and J 0 bases, with 9 bases left between them. Here the CDR3 reads CASSPGLSGNTIYF. In nucleotides, the CDR3 is TGTGCCAGCAGCCCGGGGCTCTCTGGAAACACCATATATTTT.

This clonotype has a handful of counts. This chain connects TRBV12-3 or TRBV12-4 to TRBJ2-4; TRBD1 matches 10 bases. This CDR3 is 16 amino acids long. V shed 7 bases, J shed 4 bases, and the junction held 10 bases outside the gene matches. CDR3 nucleotides: TGTGCCAGCACCCGATCCGGGACAGGGGCGAAAAACATTCAGTACTTC. Amino acids: CASTRSGTGAKNIQYF.

On this clonotype: This may stem from a read error, because a much larger clone lies one nucleotide away. This sequence joins TRBV7-9 and TRBJ1-1; D is unclear. Trimming stripped 1 base from V and 1 base from J, with 4 bases between. Germline-derived CDR1 and CDR2 are SEHNR and FQNEAQ (reference sequence). This CDR3 spans 13 amino acids. The CDR3 DNA reads as TGTGCCAGCAGCTTAGAGGCGAACACTGAAGCTTTCTTT. Its protein product is CASSLEANTEAFF.

In this sample, this clonotype turned up a few times. The V call is TRBV6-1, the J call TRBJ1-3, with D possibly TRBD1 on 6 matching bases. The V end was cut by 7 bases, the J end by 0 bases, with 13 bases between. Germline V gene sequence: CDR1 MNHNS, CDR2 SASEGT. This CDR3 contains 15 residues. CDR3 sequence reads: CASTGAGNSGNTIYF. The DNA of the CDR3 is TGTGCCAGCACGGGGGCAGGGAACTCTGGAAACACCATATATTTT.

This clonotype was recorded at least ten times. The V gene is TRBV7-3, the J gene TRBJ2-2, with a weak D call TRBD2 (6 bases). Trimming left V 1 base short and J 1 base short, with 10 bases between. Germline loops: CDR1 SGHTA, CDR2 FQGTGA. The CDR3 is made up of 16 amino acids. CDR3 in DNA: TGTGCCAGCAGCTTAAGGCGGGGCTGGAACACCGGGGAGCTGTTTTTT. Translation: CASSLRRGWNTGELFF.

This clonotype occurred a few times. This rearrangement joins TRBV20-1 to TRBJ2-2, with TRBD2 matching over 8 bases. The V gene end was trimmed by 5 bases and the J gene end by 2 bases; junction bases not matched to a gene: 7. CDR3 length: 15 amino acids. Germline CDR1 is DFQATT and CDR2 is SNEGSKA (reference sequence). CDR3 sequence (DNA): TGCAGTGCTTCCCCGCGGGGGGTTAACACCGGGGAGCTGTTTTTT. This sequence encodes CSASPRGVNTGELFF.

This clonotype appeared a few times. J is TRBJ2-1 and V is TRBV7-2, with D possibly being TRBD2 (7 bases). The CDR3 has 14 amino acids. Trimming removed 2 bases from V and 6 bases from J, with 11 bases in between. CDR1 is SGHTA, CDR2 FQGNSA, per germline. The CDR3 region is CASSLTGGTNEQFF. The CDR3 nucleotides read TGTGCCAGCAGCTTAACGGGGGGCACCAATGAGCAGTTCTTC.

The chain has TRBV9 and TRBJ1-2; no clear D. The CDR3 extends over 12 amino acids. Germline assignment: CDR1 SGDLS and CDR2 YYNGEE. Trimming stripped 0 bases from V and 4 bases from J, with 4 bases between. CDR3 sequence: CASSVGPYGYTF. CDR3 bases: TGTGCCAGCAGCGTAGGTCCCTATGGCTACACCTTC. Full variable domain (outside the CDR3, taken from reference TRBV9 and TRBJ1-2): DSGVTQTPKHLITATGQRVTLRCSPRSGDLSVYWYQQSLDQGLQFLIQYYNGEERAKGNILERFSAQQFPDLHSELNLSSLELGDSALYFCASSVGPYGYTFGSGTRLTVV.

This clonotype was observed many times. The gene calls are TRBV7-9 and TRBJ1-6; D might be TRBD1 (5 bases). This CDR3 is 14 amino acids long. Germline V gene sequence: CDR1 SEHNR, CDR2 FQNEAQ (reference sequence). Trimming removed 5 bases from V and 9 bases from J, with 14 bases in between. CDR3 nucleotides: TGTGCCAGCAGCACCGGGACCGTCTCTTCACCCCTCCACTTT. It is translated as CASSTGTVSSPLHF.

This clonotype showed up many times. The chain links TRBV18 to TRBJ2-1, with D hard to call. The germline CDR1 and CDR2 sequences are KGHSH and LQKENI. The CDR3 extends over 13 amino acids. The germline V and J ends were trimmed by 0 bases and 7 bases, with 7 bases remaining between them. DNA of the CDR3: TGTGCCAGCTCACCACCGGTCCAGAATGAGCAGTTCTTC. As protein: CASSPPVQNEQFF. Variable domain in full (rest from reference TRBV18 and TRBJ2-1): NAGVMQNPRHLVRRRGQEARLRCSPMKGHSHVYWYRQLPEEGLKFMVYLQKENIIDESGMPKERFSAEFPKEGPSILRIQQVVRGDSAAYFCASSPPVQNEQFFGPGTRLTVL.

As for this clonotype: This may be a read error, as it is one base from a much larger clone. The chain is built from TRBV2 and TRBJ2-1; D possibly corresponds to TRBD1 (5 bases). In germline, CDR1 is SNHLY, CDR2 FYNNEI. Deletions cut 7 bases from V and 13 bases from J, with 17 bases between. The CDR3 runs 12 residues. CDR3: CASNPRMTVQFF. CDR3 in DNA: TGTGCCAGCAACCCACGGATGACAGTTCAGTTCTTC.

This clonotype was detected only a few times. This chain connects TRBV7-2 to TRBJ1-2; 7 positions agree with TRBD1. V trimming: 0 bases; J trimming: 2 bases; junction bases outside the gene matches: 0. The CDR3 length is 14 residues. The V gene's germline CDR1 is SGHTA and CDR2 FQGNSA. DNA for the CDR3: TGTGCCAGCAGCTTAGCGGGACAGAACTATGGCTACACCTTC. This translates into CASSLAGQNYGYTF. Together with reference TRBV7-2 and TRBJ1-2, the CDR3 gives the full variable domain: GAGVSQSPSNKVTEKGKDVELRCDPISGHTALYWYRQSLGQGLEFLIYFQGNSAPDKSGLPSDRFSAERTGGSVSTLTIQRTQQEDSAVYLCASSLAGQNYGYTFGSGTRLTVV.

Here the CDR3 DNA reads TGTGCCAGCAGTCTCACCGGAGCGGATGGCTACACCTTC. Its protein is CASSLTGADGYTF. J is TRBJ1-2 and V is TRBV12-3 or TRBV12-4; unclear D gene. This CDR3 is 13 amino acids long. V was shortened by 5 bases and J by 6 bases, with 13 bases between the two germline ends.

This rearrangement joins TRBV6-2 or TRBV6-3 to TRBJ2-1; possible D gene TRBD2, 5 bases. CDR3 length: 13 residues. Trimming cost V 10 bases and J 3 bases, with 13 bases left between them. Germline CDR1 MNHEY, CDR2 SVGEGT. The CDR3 loop reads CATLRTYYNEQFF. As DNA, the CDR3 is TGTGCCACCCTGAGGACTTACTACAATGAGCAGTTCTTC.

Ten or more counts support this clonotype. The chain recombines TRBV7-2 with TRBJ1-5, with D uncertain. Germline CDR1 is SGHTA and CDR2 is FQGNSA. Deletions cut 4 bases from V and 7 bases from J, with 8 bases between. The CDR3 sequence is 12 residues long. CDR3 nucleotides: TGTGCCAGCAGCTCGGTGGGGCAGCCCCAGCATTTT. Protein sequence: CASSSVGQPQHF. The whole variable domain, filled in from reference TRBV7-2 and TRBJ1-5, reads GAGVSQSPSNKVTEKGKDVELRCDPISGHTALYWYRQSLGQGLEFLIYFQGNSAPDKSGLPSDRFSAERTGGSVSTLTIQRTQQEDSAVYLCASSSVGQPQHFGDGTRLSIL.

The table lists this clonotype with many counts. A read error may account for a junction end that differs from germline. The chain combines TRBV7-9 with TRBJ1-6; D remains unclear. Germline assignment: CDR1 SEHNR and CDR2 FQNEAQ (reference sequence). CDR3 length: 13 amino acids. The CDR3 DNA is TGTGCCAGCAGCCCAGACTATGATTCACCCCTCCACTTT. Protein sequence: CASSPDYDSPLHF.

This clonotype was counted at least ten times. The genes are TRBV6-5 and TRBJ2-7; 7 nucleotides line up with TRBD2. V was clipped by 0 bases and J by 3 bases; unmatched bases: 5. The CDR3 covers 15 residues. Germline CDR1 reads MNHEY; CDR2 reads SVGAGI. The CDR3 bases are TGTGCCAGCAGTTACTCCGGGACTAAGGTCTACGAGCAGTACTTC. The encoded protein is CASSYSGTKVYEQYF.

This clonotype has just a few counts. The V call is TRBV10-3, the J call TRBJ2-3; possible D gene TRBD1, 6 bases. CDR1 ENHRY and CDR2 SYGVKD come from the germline V gene. This CDR3 spans 15 amino acids. V lost 6 bases to trimming and J lost 6 bases, with 19 bases between them. The DNA of the CDR3 is TGTGCCATCAGCCCCGGGCTCGCTCAGGGGGATACGCAGTATTTT. Encoded protein: CAISPGLAQGDTQYF.

This clonotype was seen at least ten times. This chain connects TRBV6-6 to TRBJ1-5; D ambiguous. Per the germline V gene, CDR1 is MNHNY and CDR2 is SVGAGI (reference sequence). The CDR3 totals 18 residues. V was clipped by 7 bases and J by 4 bases, with 26 bases between them. CDR3 sequence (DNA): TGTGCCAGCAACGGTGCGGGATTCACCCTCGTACCTAATCAGCCCCAGCATTTT. Protein sequence: CASNGAGFTLVPNQPQHF.